The 15 T cell receptor beta chains below were found in one sample sequenced in a study of lymphopenia after photon versus proton radiotherapy. The table came from immunoSEQ multiplex PCR; TCRdb's copy has only in-frame clones and leaves some out. The sample has approximately 25,000 clones; roughly 87% are singletons. Sequencing was performed on peripheral blood, taken from a patient treated with photon-based radiotherapy. Receptors originate from a man in his fifties with gastric cancer.

V is TRBV9 and J is TRBJ1-1; D gene ambiguous. There are 15 residues in the CDR3. Germline CDR1 and CDR2: SGDLS and YYNGEE. Between the trimmed V and J ends, which lost 0 bases and 4 bases, there was a span of 13 bases. CDR3 sequence reads: CASSVGTGLGTEAFF. CDR3 coding DNA: TGTGCCAGCAGCGTAGGAACCGGCCTCGGCACTGAAGCTTTCTTT.

This chain links TRBV25-1 with TRBJ2-7, with no clear D. The CDR3 length is 15 residues. The germline V and J ends were trimmed by 6 bases and 5 bases, with 20 bases remaining between them. Germline CDR1 is MGHDK and CDR2 is SYGVNS. The DNA of the CDR3 is TGTGCCAGCAGCAAAAGCCTAGGGCAGGTTAACGAGCAGTACTTC. Its translation is CASSKSLGQVNEQYF.

The chain couples TRBV5-6 to TRBJ2-4; 8 bases line up with TRBD1. The trim removed 2 bases at V and 9 bases at J, leaving 1 base unmatched. In germline, CDR1 is SGHDT, CDR2 YYEEEE. The CDR3 contains 12 residues. The CDR3, as DNA: TGTGCCAGCAGCTTAGACAGGGGCATTCAGTACTTC. Amino acids: CASSLDRGIQYF.

V usage is TRBV5-1 and J usage is TRBJ1-1; D unclear. Germline V CDR1 and CDR2: SGHRS, YFSETQ. This CDR3 comprises 13 residues. Between the trimmed V and J ends, which lost 2 bases and 4 bases, there was a span of 9 bases. The CDR3 region has the DNA TGCGCCAGCAGCTTAGGCGGATTCACTGAAGCTTTCTTT. Amino acid sequence: CASSLGGFTEAFF.

This rearrangement joins TRBV19 to TRBJ2-4, with unresolved D. The CDR3 is made up of 15 amino acids. Germline V gene sequence: CDR1 LNHDA, CDR2 SQIVND (reference sequence). Trimming shortened V by 8 bases and J by 6 bases, and 20 bases separated the two germline ends. The CDR3 nucleotides are TGTGCCAGTCGACTGGGTGGCCGATCTGGAAACATTCAGTACTTC. Protein sequence: CASRLGGRSGNIQYF. Using reference TRBV19 and TRBJ2-4 for the parts outside the CDR3, the full variable domain is DGGITQSPKYLFRKEGQNVTLSCEQNLNHDAMYWYRQDPGQGLRLIYYSQIVNDFQKGDIAEGYSVSREKKESFPLTVTSAQKNPTAFYLCASRLGGRSGNIQYFGAGTRLSVL.

The rearrangement uses TRBV15 and TRBJ2-7, with D perhaps TRBD1 (5 bases). The CDR3 consists of 15 residues. V was trimmed by 0 bases and J by 0 bases, leaving 9 bases between them. Per germline, CDR1 LNHNV and CDR2 YYDKDF (reference sequence). This CDR3 reads CATSRDWGSSYEQYV. The CDR3 nucleotides read TGTGCCACCAGCAGAGATTGGGGCAGCTCCTACGAGCAGTACGTC.

This chain joins TRBV19 and TRBJ2-7; D not certain. Trimming removed 9 bases from V and 0 bases from J, with 15 bases in between. Germline CDR1 and CDR2: LNHDA and SQIVND (reference sequence). This CDR3 contains 14 residues. CDR3 protein: CASNPGGSSYEQYF. The CDR3 coding sequence is TGTGCCAGCAACCCGGGCGGAAGCTCCTACGAGCAGTACTTC.

This chain uses TRBV15 with TRBJ2-7; D remains ambiguous. This CDR3 has 15 amino acids. The V gene's germline CDR1 is LNHNV and CDR2 YYDKDF (reference sequence). The V gene lost 0 bases and the J gene lost 0 bases, with 9 bases spanning the gap. CDR3 in DNA: TGTGCCACCAGCAGAGATTCGCACACCTCCTACGAGCAGTACTTC. It specifies CATSRDSHTSYEQYF.

J is TRBJ1-3 and V is TRBV6-1, with D perhaps TRBD1 (5 bases). V was shortened by 2 bases and J by 5 bases, with 19 bases between the two germline ends. There are 17 residues in the CDR3. Germline CDR1 reads MNHNS; CDR2 reads SASEGT. CDR3 sequence: CASSEMPQGGQRNTIYF. The CDR3 DNA reads TGTGCCAGCAGTGAAATGCCGCAGGGTGGCCAACGAAACACCATATATTTT.

J is TRBJ1-6 and V is TRBV6-5, with D possibly being TRBD1 (6 bases). This CDR3 comprises 15 residues. V gave up 2 bases and J gave up 10 bases, with 15 bases separating them. The germline V gene encodes CDR1 MNHEY and CDR2 SVGAGI. The DNA of the CDR3 is TGTGCCAGCAGTTACCTGGACAGCCAGGTATCACCCCTCCACTTT. Its translation is CASSYLDSQVSPLHF.

The rearrangement uses TRBV18 and TRBJ2-1; TRBD2 aligns across 8 bases. V trimming: 3 bases; J trimming: 9 bases; junction bases outside the gene matches: 10. Germline CDR1 KGHSH, CDR2 LQKENI. This CDR3 contains 15 residues. The CDR3 spells CASSPGRGARGEQFF. The CDR3 DNA is TGTGCCAGCTCACCGGGGCGGGGGGCCCGCGGTGAGCAGTTCTTC.

The gene calls are TRBV7-2 and TRBJ2-7; D is unresolved. V was clipped by 0 bases and J by 2 bases, with 8 bases between them. CDR3 length equals 14 residues. Germline CDR1 is SGHTA and CDR2 is FQGNSA. The CDR3 DNA reads TGTGCCAGCAGCTTAGCGGCAGTCGCCTACGAGCAGTACTTC. Translating gives CASSLAAVAYEQYF.

This chain joins TRBV14 and TRBJ1-2, with no clear D. The CDR3 extends over 13 amino acids. Germline CDR1 and CDR2: SGHDN and FVKESK. Deletions cut 0 bases from V and 3 bases from J, with 5 bases between. CDR3: CASSQDIDYGYTF. The CDR3, as DNA: TGTGCCAGCAGCCAAGATATCGACTATGGCTACACCTTC.

The chain combines TRBV9 with TRBJ2-2, with D uncertain. The germline gives CDR1 SGDLS, CDR2 YYNGEE. V was shortened by 7 bases and J by 7 bases, with 17 bases between the two germline ends. The CDR3 runs to 14 residues. The CDR3 loop reads CASQARFYDGELFF. CDR3 DNA sequence: TGTGCCAGCCAGGCAAGGTTTTATGACGGGGAGCTGTTTTTT.

This rearrangement joins TRBV20-1 to TRBJ2-5; no reliable D call. CDR3 length: 11 residues. Germline values: CDR1 DFQATT, CDR2 SNEGSKA (reference sequence). The CDR3 loop reads CTLLVRETQYF. DNA of the CDR3: TGCACCCTGCTAGTTAGAGAGACCCAGTACTTC.